Detailed here is one T cell receptor (beta chain). Since no conserved phenylalanine or tryptophan closes the CDR3, a read error is the likely cause. V dropped 2 bases and J dropped 1 base, with 11 bases sitting between them. Germline CDR1 and CDR2: SEHNR and FQNEAQ (reference sequence). The CDR3 covers 15 residues. These data belong to a study of patients and donors after allogeneic stem cell transplantation. TCRdb reanalysed the RT-PCR reads using MiXCR and keeps one entry per CDR3 protein. The data contain 390,000 or so distinct CDR3 sequences, roughly 17% of them singletons. The specimen was blood, either unsorted or a sorted T cell fraction (not recorded which). This chain joins TRBV7-9 and TRBJ2-5; D gene ambiguous. This sequence was found in a human donor who was either an allogeneic HSCT recipient or a stem cell or donor lymphocyte infusion donor (not recorded which). It is not recorded whose cells these are; they may come from a transplant donor. CDR3 loop: CASSLPWSTQETQYL. In DNA form, the CDR3 reads TGTGCCAGCAGCTTACCATGGTCTACCCAAGAGACCCAGTACCTC.